A single sample is the source of the 32 T cell receptor beta chains below, sequenced in a study of cytomegalovirus exposure and HLA in healthy donors. The study ran its PCR with 60 Vbeta and 13 Jbeta primers. Clones were sequenced by immunoSEQ multiplex PCR, and TCRdb holds only the in-frame ones, with some missing. The table has about 65,000 clones, 62% seen once; the top ten hold 2.5% to 3%. Sample: PBMCs. Every receptor here comes from a man aged 25 to 40 in good health and CMV-seronegative.

V usage is TRBV2 and J usage is TRBJ2-5, with 14 bases fitting TRBD2. V was clipped by 3 bases and J by 4 bases; unmatched bases: 1. The germline gives CDR1 SNHLY, CDR2 FYNNEI. CDR3 length: 15 residues. CDR3 nucleotides: TGTGCCAGCAGTGAGACTAGCGGGGGGGCAGAGACCCAGTACTTC. It is translated as CASSETSGGAETQYF.

This clone was found once. The chain employs TRBV6-1 and TRBJ1-5, with no clear D. Trimming removed 6 bases from V and 3 bases from J, with 9 bases in between. CDR3 length equals 13 residues. The germline V gene encodes CDR1 MNHNS and CDR2 SASEGT. The CDR3 region is CASSQVDNQPQHF. The CDR3 DNA is TGTGCCAGCAGCCAGGTAGACAATCAGCCCCAGCATTTT.

The CDR3 spells CASSLGSGTAYEQYF. The DNA of the CDR3 is TGTGCCAGCAGCTTAGGCTCCGGGACAGCCTACGAGCAGTACTTC. This chain joins TRBV11-2 and TRBJ2-7; 7 bases match TRBD1. The V and J ends lost 1 base and 2 bases, in that order; junction bases with no gene match: 5. Germline CDR1 is SGHAT and CDR2 is FQNNGV. The CDR3 is 15 residues long.

This rearrangement joins TRBV5-4 to TRBJ2-5, with D perhaps TRBD2 (6 bases). V gave up 1 base and J gave up 9 bases, with 16 bases separating them. The CDR3 covers 14 residues. CDR1 is SGHNT and CDR2 is YYREEE in the germline V gene (reference sequence). The CDR3 region has the DNA TGTGCCAGCAGCTTGAGCAGTGGTGGAGGGGCCCAGTACTTC. Translation: CASSLSSGGGAQYF. Drawing the rest from reference TRBV5-4 and TRBJ2-5, the complete variable domain is ETGVTQSPTHLIKTRGQQVTLRCSSQSGHNTVSWYQQALGQGPQFIFQYYREEENGRGNFPPRFSGLQFPNYSSELNVNALELDDSALYLCASSLSSGGGAQYFGPGTRLLVL.

V is TRBV2 and J is TRBJ1-2; a possible D gene is TRBD1 (6 bases). V lost 6 bases and J 4 bases, leaving 9 bases between the germline ends. Germline loops: CDR1 SNHLY, CDR2 FYNNEI. CDR3 size: 12 residues. The CDR3 DNA reads TGTGCCAGCAGGCAGGGGACCTATGGCTACACCTTC. This gives the protein CASRQGTYGYTF.

The chain couples TRBV7-2 to TRBJ2-6; D not resolved. Germline V gives CDR1 SGHTA, CDR2 FQGNSA. CDR3 size: 16 residues. V lost 2 bases and J 0 bases, leaving 8 bases between the germline ends. The CDR3, as DNA: TGTGCCAGCAGCTTACAAGCGAGCTCTGGGGCCAACGTCCTGACTTTC. This sequence encodes CASSLQASSGANVLTF.

This clone was found once. The genes are TRBV11-2 and TRBJ2-7; TRBD1 aligns across 7 bases. V lost 6 bases to trimming and J lost 0 bases; unmatched junction nucleotides: 8. CDR1 is SGHAT and CDR2 is FQNNGV in the germline V gene. The CDR3 contains 15 residues. In DNA, the CDR3 is TGTGCCAGCAGTCCCGGACAGGTTAGCTCCTACGAGCAGTACTTC. Protein: CASSPGQVSSYEQYF.

The chain has TRBV10-3 and TRBJ2-1, with 10 bases that match TRBD2. V lost 0 bases to trimming and J lost 6 bases; unmatched junction nucleotides: 2. The V gene's germline CDR1 is ENHRY and CDR2 SYGVKD. The CDR3 covers 15 residues. The CDR3 is CAISESTSGFNEQFF. As DNA, the CDR3 is TGTGCCATCAGTGAGTCGACTAGCGGGTTCAATGAGCAGTTCTTC.

The rearrangement joins TRBV30 to TRBJ2-1, with 8 bases fitting TRBD2. From germline, CDR1 is GTSNPN and CDR2 SVGIG (reference sequence). V trimming: 4 bases; J trimming: 6 bases; junction bases outside the gene matches: 8. The CDR3 extends over 14 amino acids. In DNA, the CDR3 is TGTGCCTGGATGCGCCAGCGGGGGTCCAATGAGCAGTTCTTC. Protein sequence: CAWMRQRGSNEQFF.

This chain joins TRBV5-1 and TRBJ2-7; 7 bases align to TRBD2. The CDR3 is 17 residues long. The junction had 15 bases not matched to a gene; V was cut back by 0 bases and J by 6 bases. Per the germline V gene, CDR1 is SGHRS and CDR2 is YFSETQ. CDR3 region: CASSLVGLADINPEQYF. The CDR3 nucleotides read TGCGCCAGCAGCTTGGTAGGCCTAGCGGACATCAATCCCGAGCAGTACTTC.

This clone has only a few counts. The chain uses TRBV2 and TRBJ2-6; D is possibly TRBD2 (5 bases). The CDR3 runs 15 residues. V was pared by 8 bases and J by 0 bases, with 11 bases between. Germline-derived CDR1 and CDR2 are SNHLY and FYNNEI. The CDR3 coding sequence is TGTGCCAGCGGGGAGACCGTCTCTGGGGCCAACGTCCTGACTTTC. It specifies CASGETVSGANVLTF.

The chain links TRBV5-1 to TRBJ1-1; 7 positions agree with TRBD1. Trimming at V came to 4 bases and at J to 1 base, leaving 10 bases not matched to a gene. The CDR3 covers 16 residues. Germline lookup yields CDR1 SGHRS and CDR2 YFSETQ. CDR3 amino acids: CASSLRSGTENTEAFF. As DNA, the CDR3 is TGCGCCAGCAGCCTCCGGTCCGGGACAGAGAACACTGAAGCTTTCTTT.

V and J are TRBV5-1 and TRBJ1-1, with 8 bases identical to TRBD1. Germline CDR1 SGHRS, CDR2 YFSETQ. This CDR3 contains 16 residues. The trim removed 4 bases at V and 1 base at J, leaving 9 bases unmatched. CDR3 loop: CASSQNRGSTNTEAFF. The CDR3 DNA follows: TGCGCCAGCAGCCAAAACAGGGGGTCTACGAACACTGAAGCTTTCTTT.

V usage is TRBV4-1 and J usage is TRBJ1-5, with D perhaps matching TRBD1 (6 bases). In germline, CDR1 is MGHRA, CDR2 YSYEKL. The CDR3 totals 18 residues. The V end was cut by 1 base, the J end by 0 bases, with 16 bases between. CDR3 sequence: CASSQGQARTYSNQPQHF. DNA of the CDR3: TGCGCCAGCAGCCAAGGACAGGCGCGAACTTATAGCAATCAGCCCCAGCATTTT.

Remarks on this clone: A read error may produce the germline difference seen at one junction end. This chain connects TRBV6-5 to TRBJ2-5; TRBD2 matches 11 bases. The germline V gene has CDR1 MNHEY and CDR2 SVGAGI. This CDR3 is 16 amino acids long. The CDR3 sequence is CAGSYGSGGGRETQYF. As DNA, the CDR3 is TGTGCCGGCAGTTACGGTAGCGGGGGGGGCAGAGAGACCCAGTACTTC.

This clone was observed once. CDR3 DNA sequence: TGCGCCAGCAGCCAGGGCGGGGGGGCTAGAGAGACCCAGTACTTC. Amino acids: CASSQGGGARETQYF. The J gene is TRBJ2-5, the V gene TRBV5-1; TRBD2 agrees at 9 bases. V lost 4 bases to trimming and J lost 4 bases; unmatched junction nucleotides: 8. This CDR3 is built from 15 residues. CDR1 and CDR2 (germline): SGHRS, YFSETQ.

This clone has only a few counts. V usage is TRBV6-6 and J usage is TRBJ1-2; D gene ambiguous. Germline-derived CDR1 and CDR2 are MNHNY and SVGAGI (reference sequence). This CDR3 region has 15 residues. The V end lost 6 bases, the J end lost 0 bases, and 14 bases lay between the germline ends. The CDR3 DNA sequence: TGTGCCAGCAGCCCACGTGACACAGCTAACTATGGCTACACCTTC. Translating gives CASSPRDTANYGYTF.

The chain combines TRBV30 with TRBJ1-2, with 7 bases that match TRBD1. The CDR3 is made up of 13 amino acids. Per germline, CDR1 GTSNPN and CDR2 SVGIG (reference sequence). Trimming took 1 base from V and 1 from J; bases not matched to a gene: 0. The CDR3 here is CAWSGQGNYGYTF. For the CDR3, the DNA is TGTGCCTGGAGTGGACAGGGTAACTATGGCTACACCTTC.

Remarks on this clone: The CDR3 does not end in the conserved phenylalanine or tryptophan, so this is likely a read error. The DNA is left out, because the CDR3 cannot be placed on it with certainty; the CDR3 is given as TCRdb lists it. This sequence joins TRBV5-6 and TRBJ2-3; the table assigns TRBD2, which was not confirmed against the DNA. Germline V gene lookup returns CDR1 SGHDT and CDR2 YYEEEE. Including both end residues, the CDR3 is 12 amino acids long. Here the CDR3 reads CASSKTSGGNKI.

Only a few counts were recorded for this clone. This chain connects TRBV6-5 to TRBJ2-7; 8 bases are shared with TRBD1. From germline, CDR1 is MNHEY and CDR2 SVGAGI. The CDR3 has 14 residues. V trimming: 6 bases; J trimming: 1 base; junction bases outside the gene matches: 5. CDR3 bases: TGTGCCAGCAGCCTCGGACAGGGTTCCTACGAGCAGTACTTC. It specifies CASSLGQGSYEQYF.

This clone was seen many times. The V and J genes are TRBV5-8 and TRBJ1-4; D may be TRBD1 (5 bases). CDR1 and CDR2 (germline): SGHTS, YDEGEE. With 0 bases removed from V and 7 bases from J, the gap between germline ends came to 10 bases. The CDR3 is made up of 14 amino acids. The CDR3 bases are TGTGCCAGCAGCTTGGGGCAGGGAAGTGAAAAACTGTTTTTT. It encodes CASSLGQGSEKLFF.

DNA for the CDR3: TGTGCCAGCAGCTTTGTCACAGCTGAAGCTTTCTTT. The encoded protein is CASSFVTAEAFF. The V call is TRBV11-1, the J call TRBJ1-1; the D is unclear. Trimming took 3 bases from V and 6 from J, leaving 8 bases between them. Germline assignment: CDR1 SGHAT and CDR2 FQDESV (reference sequence). The CDR3 sequence is 12 residues long.

This clone was found a few times. J is TRBJ1-1 and V is TRBV18; D may be TRBD1 (6 bases). The V end lost 8 bases, the J end lost 1 base, and 11 bases lay between the germline ends. The CDR3 consists of 13 residues. CDR1 and CDR2 (germline): KGHSH, LQKENI. Here the CDR3 reads CASRQDQNTEAFF. CDR3 bases: TGTGCCAGCCGACAGGACCAGAACACTGAAGCTTTCTTT.

The chain recombines TRBV6-5 with TRBJ1-1; tentatively, D is TRBD1 (6 bases). The CDR3 has 13 amino acids. Germline lookup yields CDR1 MNHEY and CDR2 SVGAGI. Trimming removed 5 bases from V and 4 bases from J, with 11 bases in between. Written as DNA, the CDR3 is TGTGCCAGCAGTATAACAGGGAGCACTGAAGCTTTCTTT. Translation gives CASSITGSTEAFF.

In its sample, this clone was seen a few times. The CDR3 loop is CAVRPDRGFHYGYTF. The DNA for the CDR3 is TGTGCCGTCCGGCCCGACAGGGGGTTCCACTATGGCTACACCTTC. This sequence joins TRBV6-5 and TRBJ1-2; 9 bases fit TRBD1. Trimming took 11 bases from V and 3 from J; bases not matched to a gene: 13. The CDR3 length is 15 residues. The germline V gene has CDR1 MNHEY and CDR2 SVGAGI.

This clone was detected once. This chain joins TRBV29-1 and TRBJ2-7; D uncertain. The germline V and J ends were trimmed by 2 bases and 4 bases, with 6 bases remaining between them. CDR3 length: 11 amino acids. Germline V gives CDR1 SQVTM, CDR2 ANQGSEA. The CDR3 nucleotides read TGCAGCGTTGAAAGCCAATACGAGCAGTACTTC. Encoded protein: CSVESQYEQYF.

The CDR3 spells CASGQQLGEQYF. The CDR3 DNA follows: TGTGCCAGCGGACAGCAGCTTGGTGAGCAGTACTTC. V gene TRBV7-8 combines with J gene TRBJ2-7; the D gene is possibly TRBD1 (6 bases). The CDR3 consists of 12 residues. V shed 8 bases and J shed 7 bases, with 15 bases lying between them. Germline values: CDR1 SGHVS, CDR2 FQNEAQ.

V and J are TRBV6-8 and TRBJ1-6, with D unresolved. CDR1 and CDR2 from the germline V gene are MNHGY and SAAAGT. The V gene lost 2 bases and the J gene lost 8 bases, with 16 bases spanning the gap. CDR3 length equals 16 residues. The CDR3 sequence is CASSYQTLSGDSPLHF. The CDR3 nucleotides read TGTGCCAGCAGTTACCAAACCCTCAGCGGGGATTCACCCCTCCACTTT.

The chain uses TRBV5-4 and TRBJ2-3; 10 nucleotides line up with TRBD2. The CDR3 runs 17 residues. V dropped 4 bases and J dropped 0; count of bases not matched to a gene: 8. The germline V gene has CDR1 SGHNT and CDR2 YYREEE (reference sequence). The CDR3 here is CASSPPPAGGSTDTQYF. The CDR3 DNA reads TGTGCCAGCAGCCCACCCCCAGCGGGGGGGAGCACAGATACGCAGTATTTT.

The genes are TRBV4-1 and TRBJ1-2; D unclear. The germline V gene encodes CDR1 MGHRA and CDR2 YSYEKL. Trimming cost V 0 bases and J 8 bases, with 10 bases left between them. CDR3 size: 13 residues. The CDR3, as DNA: TGCGCCAGCAGCCAAGACTGGAGGGTCGGCTACACCTTC. Amino acids: CASSQDWRVGYTF.

V is TRBV30 and J is TRBJ1-2; 9 nucleotides agree with TRBD1. Per germline, CDR1 GTSNPN and CDR2 SVGIG (reference sequence). The CDR3 is 15 amino acids. V shed 0 bases and J 2 bases; nucleotides not matched to a gene: 4. This chain's CDR3 is CAWSVGQGINYGYTF. The CDR3, as DNA: TGTGCCTGGAGTGTAGGACAGGGGATCAACTATGGCTACACCTTC.

By share, this clone counts as medium-sized. The chain combines TRBV10-3 with TRBJ1-5; TRBD1 matches 8 bases. This CDR3 is 16 amino acids long. Trimming removed 1 base from V and 3 bases from J; junction bases left unmatched: 5. CDR1 ENHRY and CDR2 SYGVKD come from the germline V gene. CDR3 nucleotide sequence: TGTGCCATCAGTGAGTTCCAGGGGGCCGTCAATCAGCCCCAGCATTTT. It encodes CAISEFQGAVNQPQHF.